The 5 T cell receptor beta chains in this list originate from one sample, sequenced in a study of shared clonotypes between healthy human individuals. Measured with immunoSEQ multiplex PCR; TCRdb has only the in-frame clones, and not every one. The sample records 190,000 or so clones, approximately 62% being singletons. The sample comprised memory CD4+ T cells sorted from blood. This sample's subset: CD45RA-negative fraction. These receptors were taken from a man aged 25 to 45 in good health.

The rearrangement uses TRBV11-3 and TRBJ2-1, with 8 bases identical to TRBD2. This CDR3 has 15 amino acids. After removal of 1 base from V and 7 bases from J, the junction contained 6 bases not matched to a gene. CDR1 is SGHNT, CDR2 YENEEA, per germline. In DNA form, the CDR3 reads TGTGCCAGCAGCTTAGTTCCAGCGGGAGTTAATGAGCAGTTCTTC. Its protein is CASSLVPAGVNEQFF. Filled out from reference TRBV11-3 and TRBJ2-1, the complete variable domain reads EAGVVQSPRYKIIEKKQPVAFWCNPISGHNTLYWYLQNLGQGPELLIRYENEEAVDDSQLPKDRFSAERLKGVDSTLKIQPAELGDSAVYLCASSLVPAGVNEQFFGPGTRLTVL.

The chain combines TRBV28 with TRBJ2-5, with 7 bases lining up with TRBD2. V was pared by 3 bases and J by 4 bases, with 17 bases of the junction left unmatched. From germline, CDR1 is MDHEN and CDR2 SYDVKM. The CDR3 totals 18 residues. CDR3 bases: TGTGCCAGCAGTTTTAGTTTAACTAGCGCAAGAACACGAGAGACCCAGTACTTC. Its translation is CASSFSLTSARTRETQYF.

This clone was seen only a few times. CDR3 in amino acids: CASSLTGSNTDTQYF. The CDR3 bases are TGTGCCAGCAGCTTGACAGGCTCAAACACAGATACGCAGTATTTT. V and J are TRBV5-4 and TRBJ2-3, with D maybe TRBD1 (5 bases). With 1 base removed from V and 2 bases from J, the gap between germline ends came to 11 bases. Per the germline V gene, CDR1 is SGHNT and CDR2 is YYREEE (reference sequence). The CDR3 length is 15 residues. Complete variable domain (other parts from reference TRBV5-4 and TRBJ2-3): ETGVTQSPTHLIKTRGQQVTLRCSSQSGHNTVSWYQQALGQGPQFIFQYYREEENGRGNFPPRFSGLQFPNYSSELNVNALELDDSALYLCASSLTGSNTDTQYFGPGTRLTVL.

For this clone: This same CDR3 is encoded by further DNA sequences in the sample. The chain has TRBV27 and TRBJ1-1, with 7 nucleotides matching TRBD1. The J segment lost 5 bases and the V segment lost 3 bases, leaving 3 bases of the junction unmatched. This CDR3 comprises 13 residues. Germline CDR1 is MNHEY and CDR2 is SMNVEV (reference sequence). The CDR3 is CASSFQGGTEAFF. CDR3 coding DNA: TGTGCCAGCAGTTTTCAGGGGGGGACTGAAGCTTTCTTT.

CDR3 residues: CAWTSGSTDTQYF. As DNA, the CDR3 is TGTGCCTGGACTAGCGGGAGTACAGATACGCAGTATTTT. The chain is built from TRBV30 and TRBJ2-3; 10 positions agree with TRBD2. CDR3 length: 13 residues. CDR1 is GTSNPN and CDR2 is SVGIG in the germline V gene (reference sequence). J lost 3 bases, V lost 4 bases, and 1 base had no gene match.